This TCR beta chain is from a study of relationships among human T cell subsets (TCRdb year 2010). Study-wide context: The study sequenced eight distinct T cell populations from blood: pan T, CD8 cytotoxic, regulatory, Th1, Th2, naive plus transitional, activated and memory cells.

General study outcomes and caveats: Over 60% of CD8+ cytotoxic sequences belonged to clones with over 100 reads, whereas regulatory and Th2 subsets showed few such clones. V, D and J usage, CDR3 length and N-nucleotide additions showed no statistically significant differences among the seven subsets. Substantial CDR3 sharing among Th1, Th2 and regulatory T cells was interpreted as suggesting stochastic cell fate choices. T cell counts went unrecorded for a couple of pan T samples, which were processed alongside pan B cells. A CD4+CD8+ double-positive population could not be ruled out by the bead-based sorting.

Libraries were made using multiplex PCR. The instrument given in TCRdb is 454 GS FLX. TCR alpha and beta CDR3 regions were amplified from mRNA by semiquantitative ARM-PCR. In ARM-PCR, tagged nested gene-specific primers were applied first, and communal superprimers then carried out the exponential amplification. Nested primers were removed by exonuclease before the second amplification round on first-round PCR products. Sequencing of the amplicons was performed on the 454 platform, which allows millions of DNA fragments to be sequenced rapidly without cloning bias. A read was counted as effective if the read could be mapped to both V and J germline segments. As for the original processing: Reads were assigned to germline V, D and J segments with IRmap, which uses pyromap, a Smith-Waterman modification adapted to 454 sequencing errors. D-beta assignments were filtered with cutoffs set at the 99th percentile of alignment scores obtained from simulated random sequences. The CDR3 was taken to be the amino acids lying between the conserved V-segment Y[YFLI]C motif and the J-segment [FW]GXGT motif. Repertoire diversity was estimated with a compound Poisson process model previously applied to large-scale EST data. A procedure for detecting cross-contamination was applied so that sample contamination could be argued against as the origin of shared CDR3s. The public reads were reanalyzed by TCRdb: fastp trimming at Q25, MiXCR alignment, in-frame beta chains only. Each CDR3 protein appears once, grouped with its most common genes and DNA. The V and J calls here are based on TCRdb, not the publication. For this sample there are around 5,000 distinct CDR3 sequences; about 83% appear just once. The ten largest clones add up to 29% of the sample.

Trimming takes 5 bases from V and 3 bases from J, and the germline ends sit 12 bases apart. The CDR3 measures 13 amino acids from cysteine to phenylalanine. The entry retains the CDR3 DNA only, 39 bases that are in frame from base 1. In the germline V gene (reference sequence), CDR1 corresponds to DFQATT and CDR2 to SNEGSKA. This clonotype has just one count. The antigen it binds to is not known. No base quality information exists; no much larger clone differs at one position. A single read counts as weak evidence. Miltenyi superparamagnetic beads coated with subset-specific monoclonal antibodies were used to isolate the T cell subsets. Every T cell population was isolated from peripheral blood. Mononuclear cells were obtained from whole blood by Ficoll separation, and monocytes were then depleted with anti-CD14 microbeads. Right after isolation, the cell populations were resuspended in RNAprotect reagent. The pan T sample comprised CD3+ T cells in general.

This chain joins TRBV20-1 to TRBJ2-3; TRBD1 is perhaps the D gene, given 6 matching bases. The TCR was taken from a man in his forties in good health. Sequences were obtained from total T cells sorted from blood. The meaning of the sample's cell subset or site label: CD3+ T cells in general. The DNA reads as follows: TGCAGTGCTTATCCTACAGGGACAGATACGCAGTATTTT. This yields the protein CSAYPTGTDTQYF.